This T cell receptor beta chain was recorded in a study of vaccination effects on CD4 cells after COVID-19. Only in-frame clones appear in the TCRdb table, and some are missing; sequencing was by immunoSEQ multiplex PCR. The profile shows about 14,000 clones, around 81% of them singletons. Trimming took 3 bases from V and 5 from J; bases not matched to a gene: 10. This CDR3 contains 16 residues. Germline V gene sequence: CDR1 KGHSH, CDR2 LQKENI. Antigen-specific CD4+ T cells expanded by the ViraFEST assay with viral peptide pools were then sequenced. Following an approximately 10-day culture, CD4+ T cells were purified. It was between March and December 2020 that the person had a SARS-CoV-2 infection confirmed by PCR. Participants each got two BNT162b2 or mRNA-1273 vaccine doses. Details on this clone: What it binds is unknown.

The chain carries TRBV18 and TRBJ2-1, with 7 bases aligning to TRBD2. Material: CD4+ T cells from PBMCs cultured with SARS-CoV-2 spike peptides, obtained after COVID-19 vaccination. The sequence was collected from a human donor who had a prior SARS-CoV-2 infection. CDR3 sequence (DNA): TGTGCCAGCTCACCTGGATTGTGGGGGGGGAACAATGAGCAGTTCTTC. It translates to CASSPGLWGGNNEQFF.